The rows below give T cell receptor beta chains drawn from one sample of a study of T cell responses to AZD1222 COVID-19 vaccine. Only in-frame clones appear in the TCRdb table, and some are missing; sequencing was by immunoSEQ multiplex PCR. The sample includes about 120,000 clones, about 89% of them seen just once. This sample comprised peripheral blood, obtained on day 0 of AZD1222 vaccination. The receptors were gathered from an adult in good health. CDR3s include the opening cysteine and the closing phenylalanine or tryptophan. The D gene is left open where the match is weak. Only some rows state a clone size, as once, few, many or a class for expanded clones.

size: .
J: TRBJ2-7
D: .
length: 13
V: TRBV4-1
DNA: TGCGCCAGCAGTCAGGACAGAACCTACGAGCAGTACTTC
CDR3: CASSQDRTYEQYF

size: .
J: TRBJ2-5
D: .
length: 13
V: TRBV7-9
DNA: TGTGCCAGCAGCTCGACAGTACAAGAGACCCAGTACTTC
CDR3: CASSSTVQETQYF

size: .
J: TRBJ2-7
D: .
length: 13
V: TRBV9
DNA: TGTGCCAGCAGCGCGACGAGCTCCTACGAGCAGTACTTC
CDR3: CASSATSSYEQYF

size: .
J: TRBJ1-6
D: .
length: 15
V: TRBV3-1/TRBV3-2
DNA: TGTGCCAGCAGCTTAGGAGGGGGAGCAAGGTCACCCCTCCACTTT
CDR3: CASSLGGGARSPLHF

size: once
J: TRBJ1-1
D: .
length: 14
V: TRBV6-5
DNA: TGTGCCAGCAGTTACGGGTCCGTAAACACTGAAGCTTTCTTT
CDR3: CASSYGSVNTEAFF

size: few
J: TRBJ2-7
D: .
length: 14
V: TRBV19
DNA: TGTGCCAGTAGTTTAACAGGGTACTCCTACGAGCAGTACTTC
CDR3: CASSLTGYSYEQYF

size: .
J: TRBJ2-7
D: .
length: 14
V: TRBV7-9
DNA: TGTGCCAGCAGCAAGGGGCAAAGTCGGTACGAGCAGTACTTC
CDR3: CASSKGQSRYEQYF

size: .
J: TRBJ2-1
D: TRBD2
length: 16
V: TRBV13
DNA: TGTGCCAGCAGCTTCGATGCGGGAGCTGAGAATAGGGAGCAGTTCTTC
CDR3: CASSFDAGAENREQFF

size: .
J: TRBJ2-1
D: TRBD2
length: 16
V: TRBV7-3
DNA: TGTGCCAGCAGCTTAATTAGCGGGAGATGGGACCATGAGCAGTTCTTC
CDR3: CASSLISGRWDHEQFF

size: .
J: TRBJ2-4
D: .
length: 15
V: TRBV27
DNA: TGTGCCAGCAGTCCCCACCCGCGGGACAGCGCAATTCAGTACTTC
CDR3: CASSPHPRDSAIQYF

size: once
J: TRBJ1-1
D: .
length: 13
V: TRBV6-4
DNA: TGTGCCAGCAGTCCCGGGGCGAACACTGAAGCTTTCTTT
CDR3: CASSPGANTEAFF

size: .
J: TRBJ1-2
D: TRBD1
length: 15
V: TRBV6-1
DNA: TGTGCCAGCAGTGAGGCTTGGGACAGGTTTAATGGCTACACCTTC
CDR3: CASSEAWDRFNGYTF

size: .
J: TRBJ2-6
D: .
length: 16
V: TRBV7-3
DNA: TGTGCCAGCAGCTTAACGTTGGGCTCTGGGGCCAACGTCCTGACTTTC
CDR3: CASSLTLGSGANVLTF

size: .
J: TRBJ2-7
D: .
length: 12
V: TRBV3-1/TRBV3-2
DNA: TGTGCCAGCAGCCAAGGGAGGGACGAGCAGTACTTC
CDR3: CASSQGRDEQYF

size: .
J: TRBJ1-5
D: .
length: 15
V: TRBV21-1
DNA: TGTGCCAGCAGCAAAGTAGGCGGGACAATAAAGCCCCAGCATTTT
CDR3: CASSKVGGTIKPQHF

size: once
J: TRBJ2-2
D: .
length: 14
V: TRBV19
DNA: TGTGCCAGCACAGCGGACGCGAACACCGGGGAGCTGTTTTTT
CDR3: CASTADANTGELFF

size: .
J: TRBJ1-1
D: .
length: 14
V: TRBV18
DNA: TGTGCCAGCTCCCTCAGGGAAGAGGGAACTGAAGCTTTCTTT
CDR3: CASSLREEGTEAFF

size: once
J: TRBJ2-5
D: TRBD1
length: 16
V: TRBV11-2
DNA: TGTGCCAGCAGCTTAGATTACAGGGACAGCCAAGAGACCCAGTACTTC
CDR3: CASSLDYRDSQETQYF

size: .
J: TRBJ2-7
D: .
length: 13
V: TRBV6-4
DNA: TGTGCCAGCAGTGAGGAGGCAGACACCAAGCAGTACTTC
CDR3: CASSEEADTKQYF

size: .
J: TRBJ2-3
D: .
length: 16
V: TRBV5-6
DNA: TGTGCCAGCAGCCTCCTGAGGGGATTCGGCACAGATACGCAGTATTTT
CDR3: CASSLLRGFGTDTQYF

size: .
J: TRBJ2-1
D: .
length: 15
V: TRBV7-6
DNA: TGTGCCAGCAGCTTAAACGGGGGCACTAGTAATGAGCAGTTCTTC
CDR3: CASSLNGGTSNEQFF

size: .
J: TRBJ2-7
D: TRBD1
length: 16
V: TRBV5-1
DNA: TGCGCCAGCAGCTGGACAGGGGGCTTGAGCTCCTACGAGCAGTACTTC
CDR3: CASSWTGGLSSYEQYF

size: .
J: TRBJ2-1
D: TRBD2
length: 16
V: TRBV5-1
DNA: TGCGCCAGCAGCTTATCTAGCGGGAGCCCCTACAATGAGCAGTTCTTC
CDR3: CASSLSSGSPYNEQFF

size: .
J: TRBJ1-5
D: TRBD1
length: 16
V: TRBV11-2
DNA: TGTGCCAGCAGCCACCGGGGGGACAGGATCGGTCAGCCCCAGCATTTT
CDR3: CASSHRGDRIGQPQHF

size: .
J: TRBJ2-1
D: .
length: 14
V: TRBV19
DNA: TGTGCCAGTAGGCCAACAGGGTTCTACAATGAGCAGTTCTTC
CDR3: CASRPTGFYNEQFF

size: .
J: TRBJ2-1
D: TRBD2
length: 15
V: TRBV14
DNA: TGTGCCAGCAGCCGAGGACTAGCGCTCTACAATGAGCAGTTCTTC
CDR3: CASSRGLALYNEQFF

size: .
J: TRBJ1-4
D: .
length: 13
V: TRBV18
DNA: TGTGCCAGCTCACCAATGGAACGTGAAAAACTGTTTTTT
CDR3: CASSPMEREKLFF

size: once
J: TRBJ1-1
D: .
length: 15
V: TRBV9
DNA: TGTGCCAGCAGCGTAGGGTCTTTTGCGAACACTGAAGCTTTCTTT
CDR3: CASSVGSFANTEAFF

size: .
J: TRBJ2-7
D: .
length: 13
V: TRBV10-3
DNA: TGTGCCATCAGAGGAATTACCGCCTACGAGCAGTACTTC
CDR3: CAIRGITAYEQYF

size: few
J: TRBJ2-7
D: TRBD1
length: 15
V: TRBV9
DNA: TGTGCCAGCAGCGTAGGGGACAGGGGATCCTACGAGCAGTACTTC
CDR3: CASSVGDRGSYEQYF

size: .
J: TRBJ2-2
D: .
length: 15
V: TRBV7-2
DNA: TGTGCCAGCAGCCCCGGGACAACGAACACCGGGGAGCTGTTTTTT
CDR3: CASSPGTTNTGELFF

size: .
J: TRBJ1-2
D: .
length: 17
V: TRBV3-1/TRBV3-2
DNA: TGTGCCAGCAGCCAAGAAGGGGCGAGACAGAGGTTCTATGGCTACACCTTC
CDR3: CASSQEGARQRFYGYTF

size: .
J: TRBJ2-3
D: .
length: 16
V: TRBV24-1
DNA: TGTGCCACCAGTGGCCGGACAGCCGGAGGCACAGATACGCAGTATTTT
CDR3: CATSGRTAGGTDTQYF

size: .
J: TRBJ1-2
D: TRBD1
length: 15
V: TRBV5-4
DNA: TGTGCCAGCAGCTTCGAGGGACAGGGGATCGGGGGCTACACCTTC
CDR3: CASSFEGQGIGGYTF

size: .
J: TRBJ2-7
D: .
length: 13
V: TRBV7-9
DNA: TGTGCCAGCAGCTTAGAGGAGGGCTACGAGCAGTACTTC
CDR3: CASSLEEGYEQYF

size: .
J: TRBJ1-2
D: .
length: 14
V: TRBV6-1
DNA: TGTGCCAGCAGTGAATCCAGGACAGTCTTTGGCTACACCTTC
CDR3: CASSESRTVFGYTF

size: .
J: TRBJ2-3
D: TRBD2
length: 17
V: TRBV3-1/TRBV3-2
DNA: TGTGCCAGCAGAAACGGACTAGCGGGAGAGGTCTCAGATACGCAGTATTTT
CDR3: CASRNGLAGEVSDTQYF

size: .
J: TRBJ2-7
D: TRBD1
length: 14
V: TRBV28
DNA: TGTGCCAGCAGTTTAGGGACAGGACGCTACGAGCAGTACTTC
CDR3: CASSLGTGRYEQYF

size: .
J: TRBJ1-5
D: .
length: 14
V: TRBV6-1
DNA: TGTGCCAGCAGTGACCCGGGGGCCGCGCAGCCCCAGCATTTT
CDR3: CASSDPGAAQPQHF

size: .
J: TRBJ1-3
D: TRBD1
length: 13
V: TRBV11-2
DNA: TGTGCCAGCAGCTTAGGGACAGGGCACACCATATATTTT
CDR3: CASSLGTGHTIYF

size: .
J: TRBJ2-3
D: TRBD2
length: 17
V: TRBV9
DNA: TGTGCCAGCAGCGTGGGACTAGCGGGAGGGCCGTCAGATACGCAGTATTTT
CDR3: CASSVGLAGGPSDTQYF

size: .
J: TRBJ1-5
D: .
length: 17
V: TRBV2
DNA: TGTGCCAGCAGGGTGGGGAAGGAGGTTTATAGCAATCAGCCCCAGCATTTT
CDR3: CASRVGKEVYSNQPQHF